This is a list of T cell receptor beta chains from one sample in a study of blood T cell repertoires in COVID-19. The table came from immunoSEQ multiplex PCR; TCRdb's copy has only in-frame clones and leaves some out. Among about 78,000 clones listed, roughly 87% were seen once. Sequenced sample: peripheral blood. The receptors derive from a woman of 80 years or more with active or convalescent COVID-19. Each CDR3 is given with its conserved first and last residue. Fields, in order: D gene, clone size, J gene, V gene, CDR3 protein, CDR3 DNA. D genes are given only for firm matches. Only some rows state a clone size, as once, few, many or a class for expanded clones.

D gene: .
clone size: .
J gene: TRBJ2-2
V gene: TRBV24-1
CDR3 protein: CATSAGGNELFF
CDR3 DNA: TGTGCCACCAGTGCAGGGGGGAACGAGCTGTTTTTT

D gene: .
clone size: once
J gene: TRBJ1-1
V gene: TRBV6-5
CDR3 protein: CASSYSIWSYTEAFF
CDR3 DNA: TGTGCCAGCAGTTACTCGATTTGGAGCTACACTGAAGCTTTCTTT

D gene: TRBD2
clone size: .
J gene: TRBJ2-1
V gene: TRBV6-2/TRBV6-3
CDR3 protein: CASSYHPVLGGRAVDEQFF
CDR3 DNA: TGTGCCAGCAGTTACCACCCCGTTTTGGGCGGGAGGGCCGTCGATGAGCAGTTCTTC

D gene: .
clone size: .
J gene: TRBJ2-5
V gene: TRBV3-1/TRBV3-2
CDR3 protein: CASSQGEDIGPIKTQYF
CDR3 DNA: TGTGCCAGCAGCCAAGGGGAGGATATAGGTCCCATAAAGACCCAGTACTTC

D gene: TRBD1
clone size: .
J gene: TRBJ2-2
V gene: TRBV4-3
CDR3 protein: CASSQERGTGEFSGELFF
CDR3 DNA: TGCGCCAGCAGCCAAGAGCGGGGGACAGGGGAGTTTTCCGGGGAGCTGTTTTTT

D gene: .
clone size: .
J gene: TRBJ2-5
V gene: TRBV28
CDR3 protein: CASSLSRGGETQYF
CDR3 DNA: TGTGCCAGCAGTTTATCTCGGGGTGGAGAGACCCAGTACTTC

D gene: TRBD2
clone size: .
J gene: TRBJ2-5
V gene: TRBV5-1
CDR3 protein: CASSPGLAGGQETQYF
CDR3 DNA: TGCGCCAGCAGCCCTGGACTAGCGGGAGGGCAAGAGACCCAGTACTTC

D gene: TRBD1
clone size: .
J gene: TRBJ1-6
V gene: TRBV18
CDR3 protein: CASSPERTGKRSPLHF
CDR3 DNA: TGTGCCAGTTCCCCCGAGCGGACAGGGAAAAGGTCACCCCTCCACTTT

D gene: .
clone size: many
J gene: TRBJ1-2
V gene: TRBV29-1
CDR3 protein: CSVGQVHGYTF
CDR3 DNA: TGCAGCGTTGGACAGGTCCATGGCTACACCTTC

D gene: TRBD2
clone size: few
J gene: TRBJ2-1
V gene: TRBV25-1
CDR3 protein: CASRRGVEYNEQFF
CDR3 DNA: TGTGCCAGCCGCCGGGGGGTCGAATACAATGAGCAGTTCTTC

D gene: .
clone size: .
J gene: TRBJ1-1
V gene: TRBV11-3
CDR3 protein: CASSTTTNTEAFF
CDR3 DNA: TGTGCCAGCAGCACTACAACGAACACTGAAGCTTTCTTT

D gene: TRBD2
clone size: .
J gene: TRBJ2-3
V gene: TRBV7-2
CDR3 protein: CASSFLTSGYSTDTQYF
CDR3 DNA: TGTGCCAGCAGCTTCCTGACTAGCGGGTATAGCACAGATACGCAGTATTTT

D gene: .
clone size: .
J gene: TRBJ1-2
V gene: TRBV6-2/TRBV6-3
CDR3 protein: CASSYEGDYGYTF
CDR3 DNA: TGTGCCAGCAGTTATGAGGGGGACTATGGCTACACCTTC

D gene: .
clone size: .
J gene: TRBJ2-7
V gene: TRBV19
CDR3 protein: CASSSLSSYEQYF
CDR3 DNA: TGTGCCAGTAGTAGTCTGAGCTCCTACGAGCAGTACTTC

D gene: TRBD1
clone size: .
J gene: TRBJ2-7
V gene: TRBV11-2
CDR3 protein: CASSLTGQLRDYEQYF
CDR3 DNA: TGTGCCAGCAGCTTAACGGGACAGCTCCGCGACTACGAGCAGTACTTC

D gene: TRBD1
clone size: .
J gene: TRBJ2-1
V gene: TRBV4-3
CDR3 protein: CASSRQTGVYEQFF
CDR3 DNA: TGCGCCAGCAGCCGCCAGACAGGGGTCTATGAGCAGTTCTTC

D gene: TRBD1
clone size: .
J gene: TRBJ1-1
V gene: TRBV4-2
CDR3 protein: CASSQDPGQGSMNTEAFF
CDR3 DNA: TGTGCCAGCAGCCAAGATCCCGGACAGGGGTCCATGAACACTGAAGCTTTCTTT

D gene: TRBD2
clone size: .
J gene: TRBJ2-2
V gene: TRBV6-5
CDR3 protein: CASRGLAGDTGELFF
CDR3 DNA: TGTGCCAGCAGGGGACTAGCGGGGGACACCGGGGAGCTGTTTTTT

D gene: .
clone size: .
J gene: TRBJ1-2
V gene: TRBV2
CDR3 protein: CASSEVQGYGYTF
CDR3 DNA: TGTGCCAGCAGTGAAGTGCAGGGCTATGGCTACACCTTC

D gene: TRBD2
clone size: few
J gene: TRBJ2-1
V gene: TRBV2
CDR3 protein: CASSTSGVLDGQFF
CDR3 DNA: TGTGCCAGCAGTACTAGCGGGGTCCTGGACGGGCAGTTCTTC

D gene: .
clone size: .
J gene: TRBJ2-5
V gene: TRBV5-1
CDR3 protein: CASSLGAKETQYF
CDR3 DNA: TGCGCCAGCAGCTTAGGGGCCAAAGAGACCCAGTACTTC

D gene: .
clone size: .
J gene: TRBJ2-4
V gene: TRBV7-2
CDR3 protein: CASSLGGAQGNIQYF
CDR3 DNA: TGTGCCAGCAGCTTGGGGGGGGCCCAGGGAAACATTCAGTACTTC

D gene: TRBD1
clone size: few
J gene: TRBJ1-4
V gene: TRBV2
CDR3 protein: CASGRGQSNEKLFF
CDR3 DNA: TGTGCCAGCGGACGGGGACAGTCAAATGAAAAACTGTTTTTT

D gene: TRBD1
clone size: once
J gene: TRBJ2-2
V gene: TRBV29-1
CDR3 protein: CSVPRQGSTGELFF
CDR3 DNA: TGCAGCGTCCCCCGACAGGGGAGCACCGGGGAGCTGTTTTTT

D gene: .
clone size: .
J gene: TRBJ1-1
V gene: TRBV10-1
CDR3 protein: CASTRTEKPFF
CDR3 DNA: TGCGCCAGCACCAGGACAGAGAAACCTTTCTTT

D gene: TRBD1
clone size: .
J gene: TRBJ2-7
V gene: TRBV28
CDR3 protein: CASSSGDRFFDEQYF
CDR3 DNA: TGTGCCAGCAGTTCTGGGGACAGGTTTTTTGACGAGCAGTACTTC

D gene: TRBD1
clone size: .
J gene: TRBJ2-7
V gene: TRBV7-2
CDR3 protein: CASSFGGTGGREQYF
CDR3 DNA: TGTGCCAGCAGCTTTGGGGGGACAGGGGGCCGCGAGCAGTACTTC

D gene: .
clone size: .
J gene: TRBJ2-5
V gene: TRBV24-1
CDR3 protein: CATSDSITGTQYF
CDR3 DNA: TGTGCCACCAGTGATTCGATAACAGGGACCCAGTACTTC

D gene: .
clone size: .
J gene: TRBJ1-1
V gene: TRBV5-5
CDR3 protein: CASSSQWAENTEAFF
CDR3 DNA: TGTGCCAGCAGCTCCCAGTGGGCCGAGAACACTGAAGCTTTCTTT

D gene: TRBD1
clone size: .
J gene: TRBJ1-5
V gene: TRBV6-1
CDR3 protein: CASNLGQVSNQPQHF
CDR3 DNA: TGTGCCAGCAATTTGGGACAGGTCTCCAATCAGCCCCAGCATTTT

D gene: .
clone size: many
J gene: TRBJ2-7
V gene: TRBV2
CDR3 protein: CASSEAARYEQYF
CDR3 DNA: TGTGCCAGCAGTGAAGCGGCCCGCTACGAGCAGTACTTC

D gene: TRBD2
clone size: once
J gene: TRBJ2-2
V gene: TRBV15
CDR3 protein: CATSRGGGAGELFF
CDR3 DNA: TGTGCCACCAGCAGAGGGGGAGGGGCCGGGGAGCTGTTTTTT

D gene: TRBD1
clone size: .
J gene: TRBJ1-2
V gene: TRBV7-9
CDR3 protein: CASSFSTTGGGGYTF
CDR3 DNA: TGTGCCAGCAGCTTCTCCACGACAGGGGGCGGTGGCTACACCTTC

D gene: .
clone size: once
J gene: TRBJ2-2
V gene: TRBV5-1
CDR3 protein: CASSSDRMNTGELFF
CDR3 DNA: TGCGCCAGCAGCTCCGACAGGATGAACACCGGGGAGCTGTTTTTT

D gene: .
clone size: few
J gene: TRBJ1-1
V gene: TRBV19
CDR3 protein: CASSIPTMNTEAFF
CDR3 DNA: TGTGCCAGTAGTATACCCACAATGAACACTGAAGCTTTCTTT

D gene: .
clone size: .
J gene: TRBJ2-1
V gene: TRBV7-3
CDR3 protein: CASSSLSVGEQFF
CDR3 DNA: TGTGCCAGCAGCTCCCTTAGCGTCGGTGAGCAGTTCTTC

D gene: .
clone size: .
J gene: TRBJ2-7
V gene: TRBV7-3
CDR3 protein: CASSFPGWGSPYEQYF
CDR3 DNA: TGTGCCAGCAGCTTCCCCGGATGGGGCAGCCCCTACGAGCAGTACTTC

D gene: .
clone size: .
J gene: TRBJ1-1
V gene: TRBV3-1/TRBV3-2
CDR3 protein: CASSHQGSRAFF
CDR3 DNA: TGTGCCAGCAGCCATCAGGGGAGTCGAGCTTTCTTT

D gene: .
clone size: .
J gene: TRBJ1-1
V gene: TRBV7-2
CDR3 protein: CASSLRRGGTEAFF
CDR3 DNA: TGTGCCAGCAGCTTAAGGAGGGGGGGGACTGAAGCTTTCTTT

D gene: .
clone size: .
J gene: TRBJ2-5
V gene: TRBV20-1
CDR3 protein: CSARDSQETQYF
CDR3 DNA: TGCAGTGCTCGTGACAGCCAAGAGACCCAGTACTTC

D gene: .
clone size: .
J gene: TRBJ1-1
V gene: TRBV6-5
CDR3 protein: CASSRTENTEAFF
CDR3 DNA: TGTGCCAGCAGCCGCACAGAGAACACTGAAGCTTTCTTT